This T cell receptor beta chain was found in a study of blood T cell repertoires in COVID-19. Study information: Acute and convalescent COVID-19 specimens originated in the United States, Italy and Spain. The analysed material was cDNA or gDNA that came from T cells, B-cell-depleted T cells, or PBMCs.

How the authors handled the data: For nucleated cells, counts were estimated from reference gene primer amplification. Assay used: immunoSEQ multiplex PCR; TCRdb lists only in-frame clones, some missing. The DNA was the basis for D and trimming; V, J and clone size are from that table. This repertoire shows about 530,000 clones, about 89% found once; its top ten account for about 8.2%. Seattle patient enrollment occurred during active infection, with longitudinal follow-up thereafter. On this clone: This sample also contains other DNA sequences that code for the same CDR3.

CDR1 is SQVTM and CDR2 is ANQGSEA in the germline V gene. The length of the CDR3 is 12 residues. The V and J ends lost 4 bases and 1 base respectively, with 7 bases between them. Sequencing was performed on peripheral blood. The rearrangement joins TRBV29-1 to TRBJ1-2, with D possibly being TRBD1 (5 bases). This clonotype originated in a woman aged 45 to 65 with COVID-19, enrolled during active disease. CDR3 DNA: TGCAGCGTTGGTCAGGGTAACTATGGCTACACCTTC. This codes for CSVGQGNYGYTF.